This T cell receptor beta chain stems from a study of graft-versus-host responses after intestinal transplantation. Looking at the study overall: All recipients were transplanted with multivisceral, liver-intestinal, or isolated intestinal grafts. Recipients were all induced with anti-thymocyte globulin, then given tacrolimus and steroids for 2 to 4 years.

This clone was observed once. Its cognate antigen is unknown. The CDR3 is 17 residues long. V lost 3 bases and J lost 0, with 15 bases in between. Libraries were prepared by immunoSEQ multiplex PCR; TCRdb keeps only in-frame clonotypes and omits some of them. The profile shows some 120,000 clones, 90% of them singletons. The specimen was unstimulated CD4+ T cells sorted from spleen or lymph node cells, collected before intestinal transplant. This TCR was sampled from a human donor who received an intestinal transplant. The chain combines TRBV5-3 with TRBJ2-2, with no clear D. TRBV5-3 is recorded as an ORF, its role being uncertain. The CDR3 nucleotides are TGTGCCAGAAGCTCCCCCCGCGGCAGCCCGAACACCGGGGAGCTGTTTTTT. Protein product: CARSSPRGSPNTGELFF.